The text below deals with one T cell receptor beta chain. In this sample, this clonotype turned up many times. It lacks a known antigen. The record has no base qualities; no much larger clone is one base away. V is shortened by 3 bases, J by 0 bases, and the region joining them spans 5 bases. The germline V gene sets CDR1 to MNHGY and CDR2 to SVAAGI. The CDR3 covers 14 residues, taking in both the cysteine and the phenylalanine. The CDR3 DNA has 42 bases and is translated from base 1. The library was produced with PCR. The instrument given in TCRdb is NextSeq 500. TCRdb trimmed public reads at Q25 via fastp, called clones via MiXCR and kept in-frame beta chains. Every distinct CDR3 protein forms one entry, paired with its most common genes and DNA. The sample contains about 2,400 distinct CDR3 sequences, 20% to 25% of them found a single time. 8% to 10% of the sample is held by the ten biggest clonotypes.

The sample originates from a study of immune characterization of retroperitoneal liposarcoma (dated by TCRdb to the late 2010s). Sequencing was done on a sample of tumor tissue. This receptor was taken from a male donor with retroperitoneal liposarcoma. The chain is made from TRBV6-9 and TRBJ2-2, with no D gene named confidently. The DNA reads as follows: TGTGCCAGCAGTTACCTTGCGAACACCGGGGAGCTGTTTTTT. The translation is CASSYLANTGELFF.